This TCR beta chain was sequenced for a study of T cell responses to AZD1222 COVID-19 vaccine. Sequencing used immunoSEQ multiplex PCR; TCRdb keeps in-frame clones, though not all of them. Of around 100,000 clones in the sample, 85% were seen once. Points from the study as a whole: CD4 TCRs associated with vaccination spanned spike, dominating at 160-218 and 743-854. Most donors were white British and more were female, and clonal diversity was possibly underestimated. Just six or seven AZD1222 recipients tested seropositive at baseline. Samples come after the peak T cell response, not at day 14.

With regard to this clone: What it binds is unknown.

Between the trimmed V and J ends, which lost 4 bases and 0 bases, there was a span of 13 bases. Germline loops: CDR1 SEHNR, CDR2 FQNEAQ (reference sequence). The CDR3 spans 17 residues. V gene TRBV7-9 combines with J gene TRBJ1-6; no firm D call. This TCR came from an adult who received the AZD1222 COVID-19 vaccine. The sequences come from peripheral blood, collected 28 days after the second AZD1222 dose. The CDR3 sequence is CASSSGDTSSYNSPLHF. In DNA form, the CDR3 reads TGTGCCAGCAGCTCCGGAGACACAAGCTCCTATAATTCACCCCTCCACTTT.